A single T cell receptor beta chain is shown here with its context. This CDR3 is built from 18 residues. The junction had 12 bases not matched to a gene; V was cut back by 3 bases and J by 6 bases. CDR1 MGHRA and CDR2 YSYEKL come from the germline V gene. The record originates from a study of blood T cell repertoires in COVID-19. Authors' processing steps: Counts of nucleated cells, estimated from reference gene primer amplification, were obtained. Data came from immunoSEQ multiplex PCR; TCRdb stores just in-frame clones and leaves some out. That table supplies the V and J calls and clone size; D and trimming were determined from the DNA. The sample has approximately 99,000 clones, 55% to 75% seen once; the top ten hold 1.5% to 2%.

The TCR sequence derives from a woman aged 40 to 55 with acute or convalescent COVID-19. The genes are TRBV4-1 and TRBJ2-3; 13 bases agree with TRBD2. Sequencing input: peripheral blood. This CDR3 reads CASSQYVGLAGARDTQYF. Written as DNA, the CDR3 is TGCGCCAGCAGCCAGTACGTCGGACTAGCGGGGGCCCGGGATACGCAGTATTTT.